This T cell receptor beta chain came from a study of response to subunit inactivated influenza vaccine. Study outcomes and limitations: There was a suggestion from the authors that each seasonal influenza vaccination recruits few new T cells.

In TCRdb, the RT-PCR reads were re-called with MiXCR into one record per CDR3 protein. The table records more than 200,000 distinct CDR3 sequences, about 12% of them present only once. Germline CDR1 and CDR2: DFQATT and SNEGSKA (reference sequence). V trimming: 1 base; J trimming: 5 bases; junction bases outside the gene matches: 6. This CDR3 is built from 14 residues. In this sample, this clonotype turned up many times. Its antigen is undetermined. J is TRBJ2-7 and V is TRBV20-1; 9 nucleotides agree with TRBD2. This sequence originates from a man in his fifties or sixties who received an inactivated influenza vaccine. Sequenced material: non-naive T cells sorted from PBMCs, taken around 15 days before vaccination. The CDR3 DNA reads TGCAGTGCTAGAGGGGGTAGCGGGGGCGACGAGCAGTACTTC. It is translated as CSARGGSGGDEQYF.